A selection of T cell receptor beta chains follows, all from one sample in a study of cytomegalovirus exposure and HLA in healthy donors. Repertoires were generated with immunoSEQ multiplex PCR, while TCRdb's copy carries only in-frame clones and drops some. The sample lists some 90,000 clones, under 85% occurring once. Sequencing was done on a sample of PBMCs. The receptors stem from a female donor in good health and CMV-seropositive. CDR3s include the opening cysteine and the closing phenylalanine or tryptophan. D genes are given only for firm matches.

D | J | V | CDR3
NA | TRBJ1-1 | TRBV18 | CASKQGIENTEAFF
NA | TRBJ2-1 | TRBV19 | CASSIGGDSPVF
NA | TRBJ2-3 | TRBV2 | CATAREVTQYF
NA | TRBJ2-1 | TRBV29-1 | CSVGTATNEQFF
NA | TRBJ1-2 | TRBV4-1 | CASSPLFEAAALYGYTF
TRBD1 | TRBJ2-2 | TRBV28 | CASFFSGTGGTGELFF
TRBD2 | TRBJ2-3 | TRBV7-7 | CASSSGLAGTHGTDTQYF
TRBD2 | TRBJ2-2 | TRBV7-2 | CASSSNGGAGTGELFF
TRBD1 | TRBJ1-3 | TRBV7-6 | CASSEGQGNTIYF
TRBD1 | TRBJ2-1 | TRBV2 | CASSRRGDREEFF
TRBD2 | TRBJ2-1 | TRBV9 | CASSARTSGATSTYNEQFF
NA | TRBJ1-6 | TRBV4-3 | CASSQWAGVDSPLHF
TRBD1 | TRBJ1-5 | TRBV28 | CASLGQRNQPQHF
NA | TRBJ2-2 | TRBV2 | CASGGTRELFF
TRBD1 | TRBJ1-2 | TRBV19 | CASRTGTGYGYTF
NA | TRBJ2-2 | TRBV6-5 | CASTAANTGELFF
TRBD1 | TRBJ2-7 | TRBV28 | CASSSPGQSYEQYF
NA | TRBJ2-6 | TRBV2 | CASSAMRLMSSGANVLTF
TRBD2 | TRBJ2-1 | TRBV30 | CAWSLWEGDNEQFF
NA | TRBJ1-1 | TRBV5-1 | CASSPIGDGYTEAFF
TRBD2 | TRBJ2-2 | TRBV6-5 | CASQRGGIETGELFF
TRBD2 | TRBJ2-1 | TRBV14 | CASSLIAGDLPSYNEQFF
TRBD2 | TRBJ2-7 | TRBV18 | CASSPISGTKGEQYF
TRBD1 | TRBJ1-1 | TRBV7-8 | CASSVRTGFSSEAFF
TRBD1 | TRBJ1-1 | TRBV25-1 | CASSAQGANTEAFF
NA | NA | TRBV28 | CASSLRGHQGYEQYF